This TCR beta chain came from a study of regulatory T cells in long-lasting Graves disease. The time point here: persistent/refractory GD, antithyroid drugs over 5 years with positive TRAb. Construction of the TCR library relied on RNA isolated from PBMCs. This clonotype showed up many times. The V gene's germline CDR1 is MDHEN and CDR2 SYDVKM. The germline V and J ends were trimmed by 7 bases and 0 bases, with 9 bases remaining between them. The CDR3 is 14 residues long. Arm-PCR of CDR3 regions and iRepertoire HTBI primers were the basis on which TCR beta libraries were built. TCRdb re-derived calls from the multiplex PCR reads in MiXCR, one entry per CDR3 protein. This table has 400,000 to 500,000 distinct CDR3 sequences, approximately 22% appearing once.

This chain connects TRBV28 to TRBJ1-4, with D unclear. Sample: peripheral blood mononuclear cells (PBMCs), taken when the disease was refractory, from a patient treated with antithyroid drugs. This sequence originates from a female donor with Graves disease. CDR3 DNA: TGTGCCAGCACCATTCAGGCAACTAATGAAAAACTGTTTTTT. It specifies CASTIQATNEKLFF.